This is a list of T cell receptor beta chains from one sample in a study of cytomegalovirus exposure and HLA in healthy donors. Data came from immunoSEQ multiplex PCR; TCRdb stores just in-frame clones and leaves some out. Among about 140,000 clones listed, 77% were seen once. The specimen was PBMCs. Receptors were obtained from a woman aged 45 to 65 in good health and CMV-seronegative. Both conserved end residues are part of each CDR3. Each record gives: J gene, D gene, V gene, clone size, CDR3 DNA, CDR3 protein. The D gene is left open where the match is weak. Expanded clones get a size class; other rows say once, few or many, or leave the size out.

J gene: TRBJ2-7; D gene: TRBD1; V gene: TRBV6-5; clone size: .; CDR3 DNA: TGTGCCAGCAGTTACGGGACAGGGATTTCCCACGAGCAGTACTTC; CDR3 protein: CASSYGTGISHEQYF
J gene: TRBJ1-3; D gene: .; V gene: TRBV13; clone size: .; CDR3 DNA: TGTGCCAGCAGCTCCACTCGCCGGGCCCCCGGCGGGCCCTCTGGAAACACCATATATTTT; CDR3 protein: CASSSTRRAPGGPSGNTIYF
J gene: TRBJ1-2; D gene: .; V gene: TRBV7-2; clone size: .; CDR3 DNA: TGTGCCAGCAGCTTGGGTATAGGAGTGCTCACTAACTATGGCTACACCTTC; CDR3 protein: CASSLGIGVLTNYGYTF
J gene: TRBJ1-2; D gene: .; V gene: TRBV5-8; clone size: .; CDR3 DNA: TGTGCCAGCAGCTTTAGGGTCAGGGGAAGTAGTGGCTACACCTTC; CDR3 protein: CASSFRVRGSSGYTF
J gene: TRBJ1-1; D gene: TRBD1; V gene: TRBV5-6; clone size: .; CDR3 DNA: TGTGCCAGCAGTTCCGCGGGACAGGGTATGTTAGCTTTCTTT; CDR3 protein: CASSSAGQGMLAFF
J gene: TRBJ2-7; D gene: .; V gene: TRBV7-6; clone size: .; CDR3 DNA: TGTGCCAGCAGCTTAGGCGAACACGAGCAGTACTTC; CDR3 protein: CASSLGEHEQYF
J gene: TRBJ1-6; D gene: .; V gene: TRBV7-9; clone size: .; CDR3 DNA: TGTTCCAGCAGCTTAGGGCTATACAGGGATTCACCCCTCCACTTT; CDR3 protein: CSSSLGLYRDSPLHF
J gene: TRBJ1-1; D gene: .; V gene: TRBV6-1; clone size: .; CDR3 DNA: TGTGCCAGCAAAAAGGGGATGAACACTGAAGCTTTCTTT; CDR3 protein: CASKKGMNTEAFF
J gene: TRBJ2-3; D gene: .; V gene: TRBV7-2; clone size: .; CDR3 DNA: TGTGCCAGCAGCGTACAAGGGGGTACCCTCACAGATACGCAGTATTTT; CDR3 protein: CASSVQGGTLTDTQYF
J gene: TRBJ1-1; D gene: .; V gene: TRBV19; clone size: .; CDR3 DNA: TGTGCCAGTAGTATGGACAGCGACACTGAAGCTTTCTTT; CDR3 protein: CASSMDSDTEAFF
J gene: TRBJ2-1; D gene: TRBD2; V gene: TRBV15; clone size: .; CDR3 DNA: TGTGCCACCACCGGGGGGGCCGACAATGAGCAGTTCTTC; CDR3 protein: CATTGGADNEQFF
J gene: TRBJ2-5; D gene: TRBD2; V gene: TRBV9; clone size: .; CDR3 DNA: TGTGCCAGCAGCCCGGTGGCTAGCGGGGAGACCCAGTACTTC; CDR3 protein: CASSPVASGETQYF
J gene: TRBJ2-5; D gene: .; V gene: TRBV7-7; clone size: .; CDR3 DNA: TGTGCTAGCAGCTTAGCAGGGGTGGGGGAGACCCAGTACTTC; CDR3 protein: CASSLAGVGETQYF
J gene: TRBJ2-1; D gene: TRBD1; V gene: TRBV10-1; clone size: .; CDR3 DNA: TGCGCCAGCAGTGAATGGCAGGGGGCTTACAATGAGCAGTTCTTC; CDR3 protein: CASSEWQGAYNEQFF
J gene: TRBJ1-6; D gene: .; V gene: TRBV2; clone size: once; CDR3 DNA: TGTGCCAGCAGTGTGCACCAGCAGGGCCCCTCACCCCTCCACTTT; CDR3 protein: CASSVHQQGPSPLHF
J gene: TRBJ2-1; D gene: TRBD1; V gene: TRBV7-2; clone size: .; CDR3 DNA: TGTGCCAGCAGCTTCTCCGGACAGGGGACCTACAATGAGCAGTTCTTC; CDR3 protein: CASSFSGQGTYNEQFF
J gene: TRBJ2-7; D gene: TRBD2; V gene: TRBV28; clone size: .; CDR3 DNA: TGTGCCAGCAGCACCAAATCCGTGGGACTAGAACTCCCCTACGAGCAGTACTTC; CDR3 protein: CASSTKSVGLELPYEQYF
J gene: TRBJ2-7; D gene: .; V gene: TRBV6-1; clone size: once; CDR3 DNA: TGTGCCAGCAGTGAACTGAGGGCAGGGGTGGTCTACGAGCAGTACTTC; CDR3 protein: CASSELRAGVVYEQYF
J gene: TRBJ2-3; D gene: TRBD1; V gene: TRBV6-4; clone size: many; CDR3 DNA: TGTGCCAGCAGTGAACAGGGGACAGATACGCAGTATTTT; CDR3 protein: CASSEQGTDTQYF
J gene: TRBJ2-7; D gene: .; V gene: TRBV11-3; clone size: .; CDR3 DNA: TGTGCCAGCAGCTTAGAGGAGGGATCGATCTACGAGCAGTACTTC; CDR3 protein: CASSLEEGSIYEQYF
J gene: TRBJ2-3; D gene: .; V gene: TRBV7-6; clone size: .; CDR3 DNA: TGTGCCAGCAGCTCCGGTTATAGCACAGATACGCAGTATTTT; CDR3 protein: CASSSGYSTDTQYF
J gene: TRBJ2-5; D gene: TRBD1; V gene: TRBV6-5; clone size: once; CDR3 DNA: TGTGCCAGCAGTCAGAACAGGGGCGACCAAGAGACCCAGTACTTC; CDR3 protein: CASSQNRGDQETQYF
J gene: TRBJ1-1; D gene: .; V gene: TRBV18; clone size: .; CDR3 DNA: TGTGCCAGCTCACCGCTCGAGACATTGAACACTGAAGCTTTCTTT; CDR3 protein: CASSPLETLNTEAFF
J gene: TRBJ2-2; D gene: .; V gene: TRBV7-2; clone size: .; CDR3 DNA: TGTGCCAGCAGCTTAAGGGGTAGCACCGGGGAGCTGTTTTTT; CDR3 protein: CASSLRGSTGELFF
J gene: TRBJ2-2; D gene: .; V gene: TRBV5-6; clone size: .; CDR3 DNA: TGTGCCAGCAGCCTGAGAACTACCGGGACAAAGAACACCGGGGAGCTGTTTTTT; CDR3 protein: CASSLRTTGTKNTGELFF
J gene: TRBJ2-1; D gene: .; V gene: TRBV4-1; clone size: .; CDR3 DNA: TGCGCCAGCAGCCAAAGGGGCCAGCTGAGCTCCTACAATGAGCAGTTCTTC; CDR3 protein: CASSQRGQLSSYNEQFF
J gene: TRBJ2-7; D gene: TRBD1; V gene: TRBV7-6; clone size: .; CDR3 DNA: TGTGCCAGCAGCCCGGGACAGGGGACCGAGCAGTACTTC; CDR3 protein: CASSPGQGTEQYF
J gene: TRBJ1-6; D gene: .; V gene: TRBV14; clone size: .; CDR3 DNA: TGTGCCAGCAGCCAAGATCCTGGGGGGTACGGTTCACCCCTCCACTTT; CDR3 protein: CASSQDPGGYGSPLHF
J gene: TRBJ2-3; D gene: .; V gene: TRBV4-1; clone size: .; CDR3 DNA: TGCGCCAGCAGCCAAGATCGGAGACGGATCCTCACAGATACGCAGTATTTT; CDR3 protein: CASSQDRRRILTDTQYF
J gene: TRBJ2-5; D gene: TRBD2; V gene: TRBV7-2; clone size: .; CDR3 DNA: TGTGCCAGCAGCTTAACACTAGCGGGGGGCCAAGAGACCCAGTACTTC; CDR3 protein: CASSLTLAGGQETQYF
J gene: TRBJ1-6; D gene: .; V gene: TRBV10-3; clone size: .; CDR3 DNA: TGTGCCATCTCAAGACAGAGAATCCGCGATTCACCCCTCCACTTT; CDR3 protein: CAISRQRIRDSPLHF
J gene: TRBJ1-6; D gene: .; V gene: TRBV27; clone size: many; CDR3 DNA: TGTGCCAGCAGTTTATTTTACAGCTATAATTCACCCCTCCACTTT; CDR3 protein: CASSLFYSYNSPLHF
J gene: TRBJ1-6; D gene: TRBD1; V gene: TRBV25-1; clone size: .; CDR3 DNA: TGTGCCAGCAGTTCTTATCAGGGGGGCTATAATTCACCCCTCCACTTT; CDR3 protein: CASSSYQGGYNSPLHF
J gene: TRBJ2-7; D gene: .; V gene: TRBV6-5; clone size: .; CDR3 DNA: TGTGCCAGCAGTTACTCAGGGCGGGGAGGGGGCGAGCAGTACTTC; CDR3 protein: CASSYSGRGGGEQYF
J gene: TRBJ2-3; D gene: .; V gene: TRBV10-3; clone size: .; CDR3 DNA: TGTGCCATCAGTGATTTCGACAGGACTGGAGATACGCAGTATTTT; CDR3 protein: CAISDFDRTGDTQYF
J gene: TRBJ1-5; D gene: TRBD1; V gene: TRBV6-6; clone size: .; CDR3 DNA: TGTGCCGTAAGACAGGGGGGCAATCAGCCCCAGCATTTT; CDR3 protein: CAVRQGGNQPQHF
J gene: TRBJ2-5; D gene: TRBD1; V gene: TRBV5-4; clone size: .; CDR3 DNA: TGTGCCAGCAGGAACTACAGGGGGCGCATTTCGGGACAAGAGACCCAGTACTTC; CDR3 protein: CASRNYRGRISGQETQYF
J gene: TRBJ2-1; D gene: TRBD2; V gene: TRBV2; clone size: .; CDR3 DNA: TGTGCCAGCAGCGTACTAGCGGGGGGGCCCTATGAGCAGTTCTTC; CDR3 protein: CASSVLAGGPYEQFF
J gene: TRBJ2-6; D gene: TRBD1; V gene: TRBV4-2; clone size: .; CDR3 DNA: TGTGCCAGCAGCCCGTCCCTACCGGGACAGGTCTCCGCTGGGGCCAACGTCCTGACTTTC; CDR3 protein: CASSPSLPGQVSAGANVLTF
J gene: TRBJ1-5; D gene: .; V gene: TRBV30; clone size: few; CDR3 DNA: TGTGCCTGTGAGGGGGATAGCAATCAGCCCCAGCATTTT; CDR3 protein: CACEGDSNQPQHF
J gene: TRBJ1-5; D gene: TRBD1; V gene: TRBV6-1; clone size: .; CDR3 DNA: TGTGCCAGCAGTGAGCGGGACAGGGGGCCCATATATAGCAATCAGCCCCAGCATTTT; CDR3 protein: CASSERDRGPIYSNQPQHF
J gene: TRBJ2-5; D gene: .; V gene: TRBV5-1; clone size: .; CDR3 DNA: TGCGCCAGCAGCCCGTCGGCGGGCCGGGGGACCCAGTACTTC; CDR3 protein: CASSPSAGRGTQYF
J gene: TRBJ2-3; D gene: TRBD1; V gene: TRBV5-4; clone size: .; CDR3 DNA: TGTGCCAGCAGCTTGCGGACAGGGGGTCCAGATACGCAGTATTTT; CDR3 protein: CASSLRTGGPDTQYF
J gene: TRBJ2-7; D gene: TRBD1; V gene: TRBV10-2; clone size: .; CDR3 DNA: TGCGCCAGCAGTGAGTCGACAGGGGACGAGCAGTACTTC; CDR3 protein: CASSESTGDEQYF
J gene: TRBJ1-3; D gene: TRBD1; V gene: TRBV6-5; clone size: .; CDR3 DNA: TGTGCCAGCGGCGAAACAGGGGACTCTGGAAACACCATATATTTT; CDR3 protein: CASGETGDSGNTIYF
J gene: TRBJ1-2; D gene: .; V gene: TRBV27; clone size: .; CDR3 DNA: TGTGCCAGCAGCGCTAACGGGGGAGCTAACTATGGCTACACCTTC; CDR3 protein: CASSANGGANYGYTF
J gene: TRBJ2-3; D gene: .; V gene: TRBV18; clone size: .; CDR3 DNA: TGTGCCAGCTCACCAGGGGCTATCTCAGATACGCAGTATTTT; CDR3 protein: CASSPGAISDTQYF
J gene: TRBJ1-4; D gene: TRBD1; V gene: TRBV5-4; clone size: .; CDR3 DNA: TGTGCCAGCAGCCGTAAACAGGGGGGAACTAATGAAAAACTGTTTTTT; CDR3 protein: CASSRKQGGTNEKLFF
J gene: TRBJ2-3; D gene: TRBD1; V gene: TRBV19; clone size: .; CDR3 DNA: TGTGCCAGTGGAGGACAGGGAACGGATACGCAGTATTTT; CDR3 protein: CASGGQGTDTQYF
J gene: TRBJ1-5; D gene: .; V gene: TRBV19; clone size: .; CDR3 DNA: TGTGCCAGTAGTGAACAGGGAGGGAGCAATCAGCCCCAGCATTTT; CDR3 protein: CASSEQGGSNQPQHF